This record concerns one T cell receptor beta chain sequence. This sample is part of a study of blood T cell repertoires in COVID-19. Study information: Specimens from acute and convalescent COVID-19 originated in the United States, Italy and Spain.

Trimming at V came to 1 base and at J to 8 bases, leaving 12 bases not matched to a gene. The germline CDR1 and CDR2 sequences are LNHDA and SQIVND (reference sequence). CDR3 length: 17 residues. Sequencing was performed with immunoSEQ multiplex PCR; in TCRdb, only in-frame clones are kept and a portion is missing. This sample has around 300,000 clones; around nine tenths occur once, and the top ten carry over 2.5%. This study enrolled people aged 18 to 89 from roughly 24 US geographic areas. Cohorts were based on clinical histories the participants reported. The rearrangement links TRBV19 to TRBJ2-1; 9 nucleotides line up with TRBD2. What was sequenced was PBMCs or T cells enriched from blood (not recorded which). The receptor's source is a young woman who had recovered from COVID-19. CDR3 nucleotides: TGTGCCAGTAGTATAGGGGCGGGAGGGCCTGGAGTAGATGAGCAGTTCTTC. It encodes CASSIGAGGPGVDEQFF.